Described below is a single TCR beta chain sequence and its context. This sample is drawn from a study of blood T cell repertoires in COVID-19. On the study more broadly: Acute-phase and convalescent COVID-19 samples originated in the United States, Italy and Spain. T cells, B-cell-depleted T cells, or PBMCs provided the cDNA or gDNA that served as material.

In the source study's methods: Quantification of nucleated cells was approximated via reference gene primer amplification. Libraries were prepared by immunoSEQ multiplex PCR; TCRdb keeps only in-frame clonotypes and omits some of them. Clone size and V and J calls were adopted from that table, with D and trimming inferred from the DNA. The repertoire includes approximately 300,000 clones, 80% to 90% of them detected once, and 0.75% to 0.9% sits in the top ten. Looked up from germline, CDR1 is SGHNT and CDR2 is YYREEE (reference sequence). The CDR3 runs to 13 residues. The V gene lost 4 bases and the J gene lost 11 bases, with 16 bases spanning the gap.

The receptor was derived from a man aged 30 to 39 with acute or convalescent COVID-19. Sequenced sample: peripheral blood. This chain joins TRBV5-4 and TRBJ2-4; possibly TRBD2 for D (6 bases). This CDR3 reads CASSPRSAGFQYF. CDR3 DNA sequence: TGTGCCAGCAGCCCCCGTTCTGCGGGGTTTCAGTACTTC.